This T cell receptor (beta chain) derives from a study of technical replicates of blood from a few donors (dated by TCRdb to the late 2010s). V drops 5 bases and J drops 2 bases, leaving 11 bases in between. From a lookup of the germline V gene, CDR1 and CDR2 are SQVTM and ANQGSEA. Inclusive of the bounding cysteine and phenylalanine, the CDR3 is 13 residues long. The DNA shown is the 39-base CDR3, in frame from base 1. A remark on this clone: The target of this receptor is not known. The sample holds no much larger clone one base away, and base qualities are not on file.

Libraries were constructed by the immunoSEQ multiplex PCR assay. TCRdb took this table from immuneACCESS and kept in-frame rearrangements with V and J called. Such tables lack part of the clones; where checked against another copy, unresolved V genes explain under half of the gap, and the rest is unexplained. The sample data list about 74,000 clones, and under 97% of these were observed just once. The ten biggest clones cover 0.36% of the sample. The sample taken for sequencing was T cells isolated from PBMCs. The rearrangement joined TRBV29-1 to TRBJ2-3; the best D guess is TRBD1, with 6 bases matching. The receptor comes from a human donor in good health. The DNA sequence is given as TGCAGCGTTAACAAGGGGGACACAGATACGCAGTATTTT. It encodes CSVNKGDTDTQYF.